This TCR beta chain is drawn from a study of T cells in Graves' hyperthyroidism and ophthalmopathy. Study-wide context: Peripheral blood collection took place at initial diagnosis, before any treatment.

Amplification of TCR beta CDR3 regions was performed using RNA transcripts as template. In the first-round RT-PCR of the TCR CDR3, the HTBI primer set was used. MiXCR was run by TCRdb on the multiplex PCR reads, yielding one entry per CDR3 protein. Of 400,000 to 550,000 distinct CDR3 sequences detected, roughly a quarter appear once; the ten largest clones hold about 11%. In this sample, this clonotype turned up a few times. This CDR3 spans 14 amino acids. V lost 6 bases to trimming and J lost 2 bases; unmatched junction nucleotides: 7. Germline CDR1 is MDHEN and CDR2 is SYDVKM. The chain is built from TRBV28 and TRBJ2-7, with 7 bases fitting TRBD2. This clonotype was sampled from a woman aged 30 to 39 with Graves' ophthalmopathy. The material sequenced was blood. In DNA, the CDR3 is TGTGCCAGCAGCACCCCTAGCGGTGCCTACGAGCAGTACTTC. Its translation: CASSTPSGAYEQYF.